This T cell receptor (beta chain) was recorded in a study of blood T cells in healthy people across ages. PCR was performed a second time for about 7 to 11 cycles using a sample-barcoded 5' primer and a J-beta primer mix. In TCRdb, the 5' RACE reads were re-called with MiXCR into one record per CDR3 protein. The sample records some 1,500,000 distinct CDR3 sequences, 40% to 45% being singletons. V was clipped by 0 bases and J by 11 bases, with 22 bases between them. Per the germline V gene, CDR1 is DFQATT and CDR2 is SNEGSKA (reference sequence). The CDR3 spans 15 residues. In this sample, this clonotype turned up a few times.

Sample: blood. The chain joins TRBV20-1 to TRBJ2-5, with D maybe TRBD2 (6 bases). The TCR sequence derives from a young woman in good health. The CDR3 DNA reads TGCAGTGCTAGAGATATACTCGCGGGGTACAATGAGCAGTACTTC. Amino acid sequence: CSARDILAGYNEQYF.